What follows is one T cell receptor beta chain and its context. Its antigen is undetermined. The sample belongs to a study of CD8 T cells in ankylosing spondylitis. General study points: Clones linked with disease were CD8+ and fairly uncommon in the peripheral blood. Among TCR beta sequences, a motif of under ten highly homologous variants appeared characteristic of ankylosing spondylitis blood.

TCRdb ran MiXCR on the 5' RACE reads and lists one entry per CDR3 protein. The sample consists of a few hundred thousand distinct CDR3 sequences, roughly 13% of them appearing once. The CDR3 has 14 amino acids. From germline, CDR1 is MGHRA and CDR2 YSYEKL. Losses at the gene ends were 3 bases for V and 7 bases for J; bases not matched to a gene: 4. This clonotype originated in a male donor with ankylosing spondylitis. The rearrangement links TRBV4-1 to TRBJ2-2, with 8 bases identical to TRBD1. The sample taken for sequencing was blood, either unsorted or a sorted T cell fraction (not recorded which). CDR3 sequence: CASSHPGGNGELFF. The DNA of the CDR3 is TGCGCCAGCAGCCACCCAGGGGGCAACGGGGAGCTGTTTTTT.